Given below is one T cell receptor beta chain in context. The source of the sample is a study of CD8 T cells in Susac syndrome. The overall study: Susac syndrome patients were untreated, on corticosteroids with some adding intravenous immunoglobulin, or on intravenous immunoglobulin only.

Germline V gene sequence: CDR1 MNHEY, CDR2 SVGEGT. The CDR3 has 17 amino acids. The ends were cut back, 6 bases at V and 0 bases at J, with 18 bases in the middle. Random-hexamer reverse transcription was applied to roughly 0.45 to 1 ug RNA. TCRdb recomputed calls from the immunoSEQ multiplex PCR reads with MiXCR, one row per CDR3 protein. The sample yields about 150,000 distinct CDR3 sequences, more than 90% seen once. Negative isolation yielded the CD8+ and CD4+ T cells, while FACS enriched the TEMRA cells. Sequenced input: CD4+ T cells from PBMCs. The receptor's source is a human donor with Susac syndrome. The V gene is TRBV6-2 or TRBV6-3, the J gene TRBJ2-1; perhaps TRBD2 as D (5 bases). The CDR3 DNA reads TGTGCCAGCAGCCGCCAAACCCAACTAGACTCCTACAATGAGCAGTTCTTC. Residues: CASSRQTQLDSYNEQFF.